This TCR beta chain emerged from a study of T cells after somatic rescue of genetic block. Sequencing was performed with immunoSEQ multiplex PCR; in TCRdb, only in-frame clones are kept and a portion is missing. Of about 12,000 clones in the sample, around 70% were seen once. The CDR3 loop spans 15 amino acids. Germline-derived CDR1 and CDR2 are SGHDT and YYEEEE. The ends were cut back, 0 bases at V and 2 bases at J, with 11 bases in the middle. This chain connects TRBV5-6 to TRBJ2-5; D is unresolved. The material sequenced was peripheral blood mononuclear cells (PBMCs). This TCR was sampled from a boy aged 5-17 years. CDR3 in DNA: TGTGCCAGCAGCTTGGCGGCCGTTTTTCAAGAGACCCAGTACTTC. Its protein product is CASSLAAVFQETQYF.